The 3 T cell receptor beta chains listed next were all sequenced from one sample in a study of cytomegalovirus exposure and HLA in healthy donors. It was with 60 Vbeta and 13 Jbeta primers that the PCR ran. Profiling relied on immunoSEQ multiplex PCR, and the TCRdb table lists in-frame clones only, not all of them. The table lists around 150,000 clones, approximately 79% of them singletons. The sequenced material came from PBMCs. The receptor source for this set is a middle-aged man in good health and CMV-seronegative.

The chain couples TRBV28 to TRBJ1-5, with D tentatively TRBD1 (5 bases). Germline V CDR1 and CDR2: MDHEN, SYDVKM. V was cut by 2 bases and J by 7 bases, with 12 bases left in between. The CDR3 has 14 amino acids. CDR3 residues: CASSLGQRRQPQHF. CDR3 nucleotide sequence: TGTGCCAGCAGTTTAGGACAACGGCGGCAGCCCCAGCATTTT.

Here the CDR3 reads CATDARGGAEQFF. DNA for the CDR3: TGTGCCACCGACGCGAGGGGGGGAGCGGAGCAGTTCTTC. The chain links TRBV15 to TRBJ2-1, with D perhaps TRBD2 (7 bases). CDR1 is LNHNV and CDR2 is YYDKDF in the germline V gene (reference sequence). The CDR3 extends over 13 amino acids. The V end was cut by 8 bases, the J end by 10 bases, with 18 bases between. The variable domain in full, completed from reference TRBV15 and TRBJ2-1, reads DAMVIQNPRYQVTQFGKPVTLSCSQTLNHNVMYWYQQKSSQAPKLLFHYYDKDFNNEADTPDNFQSRRPNTSFCFLDIRSPGLGDTAMYLCATDARGGAEQFFGPGTRLTVL.

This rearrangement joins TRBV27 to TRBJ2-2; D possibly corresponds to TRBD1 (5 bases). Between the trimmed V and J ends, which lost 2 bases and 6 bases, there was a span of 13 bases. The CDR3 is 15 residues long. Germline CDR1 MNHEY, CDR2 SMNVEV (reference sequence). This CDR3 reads CASSLGFPGPGELFF. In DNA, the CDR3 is TGTGCCAGCAGTTTAGGCTTCCCAGGGCCCGGGGAGCTGTTTTTT.